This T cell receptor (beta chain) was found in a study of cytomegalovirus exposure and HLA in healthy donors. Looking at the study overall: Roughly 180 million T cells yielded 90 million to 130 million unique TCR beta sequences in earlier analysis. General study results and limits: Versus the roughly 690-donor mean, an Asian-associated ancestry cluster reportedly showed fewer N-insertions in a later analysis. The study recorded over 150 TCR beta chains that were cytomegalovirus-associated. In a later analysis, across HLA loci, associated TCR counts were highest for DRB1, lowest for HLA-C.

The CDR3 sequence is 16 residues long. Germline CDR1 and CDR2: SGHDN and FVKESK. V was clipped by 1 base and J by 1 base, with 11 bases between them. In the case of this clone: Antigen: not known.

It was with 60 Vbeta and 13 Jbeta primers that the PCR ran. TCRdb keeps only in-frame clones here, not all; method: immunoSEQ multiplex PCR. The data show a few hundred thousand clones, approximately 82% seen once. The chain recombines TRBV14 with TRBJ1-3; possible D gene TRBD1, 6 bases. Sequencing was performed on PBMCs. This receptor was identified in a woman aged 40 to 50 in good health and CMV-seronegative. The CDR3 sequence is CASSQVGGASGNTIYF. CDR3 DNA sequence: TGTGCCAGCAGCCAAGTCGGGGGGGCATCTGGAAACACCATATATTTT.